This T cell receptor beta chain stems from a study of T cell responses to AZD1222 COVID-19 vaccine (dated by TCRdb to the early 2020s). Regarding the research as a whole: AZD1222 recipients whose second dose came at about 4 weeks and those whose second dose came at about 12 weeks were combined into one group, since spike-specific TCR depth and breadth did not differ between the two schedules. TCR sequencing was performed for roughly 250 trial participants, of whom roughly 200 were given two doses of AZD1222 and some 26 were given two doses of MenACWY control vaccine. Trial participants were enrolled by age into 18-55, 56-69 and 70-plus year subgroups, with approximately 160, 26 and 62 TCR-sequenced participants respectively. The research as a whole found: Spike-specific TCR breadth and depth rose significantly after two AZD1222 doses compared with day 0 and with MenACWY recipients. In the small 56-69-year group, the increase in depth fell short of significance, most likely because of low power. The whole spike protein was spanned by vaccine-associated CD4 TCRs, and dominant responses were seen in regions 160-218 and 743-854. Participants were mostly white British and included more females than males, and it was suggested by the authors that clonal diversity may have been underestimated. Because no day 14 peak-response samples were available, the repertoires could be characterized only after the peak T cell response. Epitopes outside the regions mutated in the B.1.351 and B.1.1.7 variants were reportedly recognized by nearly half of the unique spike-specific TCRs. Conclusions about previously exposed vaccinees are limited because only a handful of AZD1222 recipients were SARS-CoV-2 seropositive at baseline.

As to this clone: It has no known antigen specificity. No base quality values were provided; no much bigger clone lies one nucleotide off.

The germline V gene (reference sequence) supplies CDR1 SGHNT and CDR2 YYREEE. V is cut back by 3 bases and J by 12 bases, with 8 bases in the junction unmatched. Including cysteine and phenylalanine, the CDR3 has 13 amino acids. CDR3 DNA is the only sequence kept; it has 39 bases, read in frame from the first base. Interpreted using the paper, the time point label stands for: baseline before first vaccination. Vaccinee samples came from UK trials COV001 and COV002, including a single-blind randomized controlled phase 2/3 trial of AZD1222 (ChAdOx1 nCoV-19) in healthy adults. Trial participant PBMC samples were collected at day 0 and day 28 after the second dose for TCRbeta chain sequencing. The CDR3 regions of human TCRbeta chains were subjected to immunosequencing. On the study's bioinformatics: TCRs in the repertoires were compared against a reference library of SARS-CoV-2-specific TCRs that had been generated with the MIRA antigen-specificity platform. Breadth meant the fraction of unique TCRs that were SARS-CoV-2-associated, whereas depth meant the fraction of total T cells that were SARS-CoV-2-associated. Each spike-specific TCR was assigned to its reactive spike region and to a CD4 or CD8 class using the MIRA data. Log10-transformed breadth and depth values were compared by one-way ANOVA with Sidak's multiple comparisons tests. The table comes from immuneACCESS by way of TCRdb, which keeps in-frame sequences with V and J called. Part of the clones is missing from these tables; in studies checked, under half for an unresolved V gene and the rest for unknown reasons. V, J and clone size were drawn from that table, and D and trimming were deduced from the DNA. A total of some 160,000 clones appear in this sample, 90% to 95% of them only once. More than 0.8% of the sample is taken by the ten largest.

The clonotype originates from an adult in good health. The source was peripheral blood, collected on day 0 of AZD1222 vaccination. This chain is built from TRBV5-4 and TRBJ2-1, with 8 middle bases fitting TRBD2. The nucleotide sequence is given as TGTGCCAGCAGCTGGGCGGGGGGCTTAGGGCAGTTCTTC. Protein translation: CASSWAGGLGQFF. The CDR3 plus the reference TRBV5-4 and TRBJ2-1 genes for the other parts give the full variable domain: ETGVTQSPTHLIKTRGQQVTLRCSSQSGHNTVSWYQQALGQGPQFIFQYYREEENGRGNFPPRFSGLQFPNYSSELNVNALELDDSALYLCASSWAGGLGQFFGPGTRLTVL.